Listed below are T cell receptor beta chains from one sample, sequenced in a study of blood T cell repertoires in COVID-19. TCRdb's copy holds only in-frame clones and misses some; the assay was immunoSEQ multiplex PCR. The sample carries about 350,000 clones, about nine tenths recorded once. Sequenced sample: peripheral blood. The origin of the receptors is a woman aged 55-75 years with COVID-19, enrolled during active disease. The CDR3 runs from the conserved cysteine through the conserved F or W. Each record gives: J gene, V gene, clone size, D gene, CDR3 DNA, CDR3 protein. The D gene is left open where the match is weak. Clone size is not always given. Where it is, it says once, few, many or a class for expanded clones.

j_gene: TRBJ2-2; v_gene: TRBV7-8; abundance: few; d_gene: TRBD2; CDR3nt: TGTGCCAGCAGCCGGCTTGGACTAGCGGGGGCCAGCAACGCCGGGGAGCTGTTTTTT; CDR3aa: CASSRLGLAGASNAGELFF
j_gene: TRBJ1-3; v_gene: TRBV28; abundance: -; d_gene: -; CDR3nt: TGTGCCAGCAGTCCAGACACCTTCCCGGCTCATTTT; CDR3aa: CASSPDTFPAHF
j_gene: TRBJ2-1; v_gene: TRBV7-8; abundance: once; d_gene: TRBD2; CDR3nt: TGTGCCAGCAGCCCAAACCCCACTAGCGCGATCTACAATGAGCAGTTCTTC; CDR3aa: CASSPNPTSAIYNEQFF
j_gene: TRBJ1-1; v_gene: TRBV6-6; abundance: -; d_gene: TRBD1; CDR3nt: TGTGCCAGCAGTTACCCTGGACAGGGCGGCACTGAAGCTTTCTTT; CDR3aa: CASSYPGQGGTEAFF
j_gene: TRBJ1-2; v_gene: TRBV15; abundance: -; d_gene: -; CDR3nt: TGTGCCACCAGCAGGTCCGATAAGTTAGGGACAAGCTATGGCTACACCTTC; CDR3aa: CATSRSDKLGTSYGYTF
j_gene: TRBJ1-1; v_gene: TRBV5-1; abundance: -; d_gene: TRBD1; CDR3nt: TGCGCCAGCAGCCCGGGACAGGGGGGGTGGAACACTGAAGCTTTCTTT; CDR3aa: CASSPGQGGWNTEAFF
j_gene: TRBJ1-1; v_gene: TRBV7-2; abundance: -; d_gene: -; CDR3nt: TGTGCCAGCAGCTTAGGGAGGGCCACTAGGAACACTGAAGCTTTCTTT; CDR3aa: CASSLGRATRNTEAFF
j_gene: TRBJ1-2; v_gene: TRBV7-2; abundance: -; d_gene: -; CDR3nt: TGTGCCAGCAGCTGGGACTTCTCGACCCATGGCTACACCTTC; CDR3aa: CASSWDFSTHGYTF
j_gene: TRBJ1-1; v_gene: TRBV12-3/TRBV12-4; abundance: -; d_gene: -; CDR3nt: TGTGCCAGCAGTCTCCGTATGAACACTGAAGCTTTCTTT; CDR3aa: CASSLRMNTEAFF
j_gene: TRBJ1-2; v_gene: TRBV5-4; abundance: -; d_gene: TRBD1; CDR3nt: TGTGCCAGCAGTCCGGGGGGACAGGGGGGCTACACCTTC; CDR3aa: CASSPGGQGGYTF
j_gene: TRBJ1-3; v_gene: TRBV9; abundance: -; d_gene: -; CDR3nt: TGTGCCAGCAGCGTAACAGGCCCCGACTCTGGAAACACCATATATTTT; CDR3aa: CASSVTGPDSGNTIYF
j_gene: TRBJ2-3; v_gene: TRBV5-1; abundance: -; d_gene: TRBD1; CDR3nt: TGCGCCAGCAGCGCCGGACAGGGGGCGGGCGATACGCAGTATTTT; CDR3aa: CASSAGQGAGDTQYF
j_gene: TRBJ1-2; v_gene: TRBV18; abundance: -; d_gene: TRBD1; CDR3nt: TGTGCCAGCTCATCAGGTCTCCCCTCACAGGGGGCCCATGGCTACACCTTC; CDR3aa: CASSSGLPSQGAHGYTF
j_gene: TRBJ1-1; v_gene: TRBV6-5; abundance: -; d_gene: -; CDR3nt: TGTGCCAGCAGTTACTCACGACAGGCGATTAACACTGAAGCTTTCTTT; CDR3aa: CASSYSRQAINTEAFF
j_gene: TRBJ1-4; v_gene: TRBV19; abundance: -; d_gene: -; CDR3nt: TGTGCCAGTACCCCCTTCCTCACAGGGATAAGTGAAAAACTGTTTTTT; CDR3aa: CASTPFLTGISEKLFF
j_gene: TRBJ2-7; v_gene: TRBV5-1; abundance: -; d_gene: TRBD1; CDR3nt: TGCGCCAGCAGACGGGACAGCTACGAGCAGTACTTC; CDR3aa: CASRRDSYEQYF
j_gene: TRBJ1-6; v_gene: TRBV19; abundance: -; d_gene: -; CDR3nt: TGTGCCAGTATGGCGGTGAATTCACCCCTCCACTTT; CDR3aa: CASMAVNSPLHF
j_gene: TRBJ2-5; v_gene: TRBV5-6; abundance: -; d_gene: TRBD1; CDR3nt: TGTGCCAGCAGCCCAGGCTATGAGGGGGCCGGGGAGACCCAGTACTTC; CDR3aa: CASSPGYEGAGETQYF
j_gene: TRBJ1-1; v_gene: TRBV12-5; abundance: once; d_gene: -; CDR3nt: TGTGCTAGTGGTTTGGTCCTGGGGGGTGAAACTGAAGCTTTCTTT; CDR3aa: CASGLVLGGETEAFF
j_gene: TRBJ1-5; v_gene: TRBV19; abundance: once; d_gene: -; CDR3nt: TGTGCCAGTAGTATAAGAGTCAGCAATCAGCCCCAGCATTTT; CDR3aa: CASSIRVSNQPQHF
j_gene: TRBJ1-2; v_gene: TRBV6-6; abundance: -; d_gene: -; CDR3nt: TGTGCCAGCAGTTCCCCAGGGCGGTATGGCTACACCTTC; CDR3aa: CASSSPGRYGYTF
j_gene: TRBJ2-5; v_gene: TRBV7-7; abundance: -; d_gene: TRBD1; CDR3nt: TGTGCTAGCAGCTCTGGACAGGGGGCGGTGGAGACCCAGTACTTC; CDR3aa: CASSSGQGAVETQYF
j_gene: TRBJ2-2; v_gene: TRBV12-3/TRBV12-4; abundance: -; d_gene: -; CDR3nt: TGTGCCAGCAGTGCCAGGGTCCCCGGGGAGCTGTTTTTT; CDR3aa: CASSARVPGELFF
j_gene: TRBJ1-1; v_gene: TRBV27; abundance: -; d_gene: -; CDR3nt: TGTGCCAGCAGTCAACCCCTCCGGGGAGGTTTAAATCCACGAGCGAACACTGAAGCTTTCTTT; CDR3aa: CASSQPLRGGLNPRANTEAFF
j_gene: TRBJ2-5; v_gene: TRBV2; abundance: -; d_gene: -; CDR3nt: TGTGCCAGCAGTGATCAGGGATTGGAGACCCAGTACTTC; CDR3aa: CASSDQGLETQYF
j_gene: TRBJ1-4; v_gene: TRBV7-9; abundance: -; d_gene: -; CDR3nt: TGTGCCAGCAGCTCCCCAGCACCAGGAAATGAAAAACTGTTTTTT; CDR3aa: CASSSPAPGNEKLFF
j_gene: TRBJ1-5; v_gene: TRBV3-1/TRBV3-2; abundance: -; d_gene: -; CDR3nt: TGTGCCAGCGCGCTTTTAGGAGGGCAGCCCCAGCATTTT; CDR3aa: CASALLGGQPQHF
j_gene: TRBJ1-1; v_gene: TRBV4-1; abundance: -; d_gene: -; CDR3nt: TGCGCCAGCAGCCATCGGTCAGGGACAAACACTGAAGCTTTCTTT; CDR3aa: CASSHRSGTNTEAFF
j_gene: TRBJ1-1; v_gene: TRBV5-5; abundance: -; d_gene: -; CDR3nt: TGTGCCAGCAGCTCGGACTATGGGAACACTGAAGCTTTCTTT; CDR3aa: CASSSDYGNTEAFF
j_gene: TRBJ1-1; v_gene: TRBV2; abundance: -; d_gene: -; CDR3nt: TGTGCCAGCAGTCCCCGCGGGGCACCCGAAGCTTTCTTT; CDR3aa: CASSPRGAPEAFF
j_gene: TRBJ2-5; v_gene: TRBV6-5; abundance: -; d_gene: TRBD2; CDR3nt: TGTGCCAGCAGTTACGGGGTAGCGGGGGTTAGGACCCAGTACTTC; CDR3aa: CASSYGVAGVRTQYF
j_gene: TRBJ2-2; v_gene: TRBV6-5; abundance: -; d_gene: TRBD1; CDR3nt: TGTGCCAGCACCCGACAGGGGACCGGGGAGCTGTTTTTT; CDR3aa: CASTRQGTGELFF
j_gene: TRBJ1-2; v_gene: TRBV7-3; abundance: -; d_gene: TRBD1; CDR3nt: TGTGCCAGCAGCTTAACGGGAGGACAGGGAACAAACTATGGCTACACCTTC; CDR3aa: CASSLTGGQGTNYGYTF
j_gene: TRBJ2-2; v_gene: TRBV11-3; abundance: -; d_gene: -; CDR3nt: TGTGCCAGCAGCTTAAGGATGGAGACCGGGGAGCTGTTTTTT; CDR3aa: CASSLRMETGELFF
j_gene: TRBJ1-4; v_gene: TRBV6-6; abundance: -; d_gene: -; CDR3nt: TGTGCCAGCAGTTATGGGGGGGGTGAAAAACTGTTTTTT; CDR3aa: CASSYGGGEKLFF
j_gene: TRBJ1-5; v_gene: TRBV19; abundance: -; d_gene: -; CDR3nt: TGTGCCAGTACCTCAAGTAGGACAACTTATAGCAATCAGCCCCAGCATTTT; CDR3aa: CASTSSRTTYSNQPQHF
j_gene: TRBJ1-1; v_gene: TRBV10-3; abundance: -; d_gene: -; CDR3nt: TGTGCCATCAGGTATGAGGGAGTCACTGAAGCTTTCTTT; CDR3aa: CAIRYEGVTEAFF
j_gene: TRBJ2-3; v_gene: TRBV6-5; abundance: -; d_gene: TRBD2; CDR3nt: TGTGCCAGCAGGGATAGCGGGGGGTTAACAGATACGCAGTATTTT; CDR3aa: CASRDSGGLTDTQYF
j_gene: TRBJ1-5; v_gene: TRBV10-1; abundance: -; d_gene: -; CDR3nt: TGCGCCAGCACTACCCGGGAGGCAGCCGAGAACGGGGGCAATCAGCCCCAGCATTTT; CDR3aa: CASTTREAAENGGNQPQHF
j_gene: TRBJ1-5; v_gene: TRBV2; abundance: -; d_gene: -; CDR3nt: TGTGCCAGCAGTGAACTGAGTGGGAGGAATCAGCCCCAGCATTTT; CDR3aa: CASSELSGRNQPQHF
j_gene: TRBJ2-5; v_gene: TRBV11-2; abundance: -; d_gene: -; CDR3nt: TGTGCCAGCAGCTTCTCAGGGACAAGCCGGGAGACCCAGTACTTC; CDR3aa: CASSFSGTSRETQYF
j_gene: TRBJ1-1; v_gene: TRBV7-3; abundance: -; d_gene: TRBD1; CDR3nt: TGTGCCAGCAGCCTCCCCAGGGGGAGGACTGAAGCTTTCTTT; CDR3aa: CASSLPRGRTEAFF
j_gene: TRBJ1-6; v_gene: TRBV29-1; abundance: -; d_gene: -; CDR3nt: TGCAGCGTTGAGGGGGCCCCTTTGTTCCATAATTCACCCCTCCACTTT; CDR3aa: CSVEGAPLFHNSPLHF
j_gene: TRBJ2-2; v_gene: TRBV7-9; abundance: -; d_gene: -; CDR3nt: TGTGCCAGCAGCTTAGTGGGATCAGGGAGGACCGGGGAGCTGTTTTTT; CDR3aa: CASSLVGSGRTGELFF
j_gene: TRBJ2-3; v_gene: TRBV5-1; abundance: -; d_gene: TRBD2; CDR3nt: TGCGCCAGCAGCCCTACTAGCGGGGGGACGACAGATACGCAGTATTTT; CDR3aa: CASSPTSGGTTDTQYF
j_gene: TRBJ2-5; v_gene: TRBV15; abundance: -; d_gene: TRBD2; CDR3nt: TGTGCCACCAGCAGAGATCGGCTAGCGGGGTTTTCATATCCCAGAGAGACCCAGTACTTC; CDR3aa: CATSRDRLAGFSYPRETQYF
j_gene: TRBJ2-7; v_gene: TRBV5-6; abundance: -; d_gene: -; CDR3nt: TGTGCCAGCAGCTTAGATATCGGGACTCTTAGCTCCTACGAGCAGTACTTC; CDR3aa: CASSLDIGTLSSYEQYF
j_gene: TRBJ1-4; v_gene: TRBV3-1/TRBV3-2; abundance: -; d_gene: -; CDR3nt: TGTGCCAGCAGCCAAGCATTCGAAAAACTGTTTTTT; CDR3aa: CASSQAFEKLFF
j_gene: TRBJ2-1; v_gene: TRBV5-5; abundance: once; d_gene: -; CDR3nt: TGTGCCAGCAGCCCCCGACTGGGTAGCTCCTACAATGAGCAGTTCTTC; CDR3aa: CASSPRLGSSYNEQFF
j_gene: TRBJ1-1; v_gene: TRBV27; abundance: -; d_gene: -; CDR3nt: TGTGCCAGCAGTTTTACTATGAACACTGAAGCTTTCTTT; CDR3aa: CASSFTMNTEAFF
j_gene: TRBJ1-6; v_gene: TRBV2; abundance: -; d_gene: TRBD1; CDR3nt: TGTGCCAGCAGTGAAGGACAGGGTTATTCACCCCTCCACTTT; CDR3aa: CASSEGQGYSPLHF
j_gene: TRBJ1-1; v_gene: TRBV5-1; abundance: -; d_gene: -; CDR3nt: TGCGCCAGCAGCTCCGAGTCCTTTATGAACACTGAAGCTTTCTTT; CDR3aa: CASSSESFMNTEAFF
j_gene: TRBJ2-7; v_gene: TRBV19; abundance: -; d_gene: TRBD2; CDR3nt: TGTGCCAGTAGCCGAGCGGGGGGGCCTTACGAGCAGTACTTC; CDR3aa: CASSRAGGPYEQYF
j_gene: TRBJ1-6; v_gene: TRBV29-1; abundance: -; d_gene: -; CDR3nt: TGCAGCGCCCGGGTTTCCTATAATTCACCCCTCCACTTT; CDR3aa: CSARVSYNSPLHF
j_gene: TRBJ2-2; v_gene: TRBV7-2; abundance: -; d_gene: -; CDR3nt: TGTGCCAGCAGCTTATATAGGGGTAGCGGGGAGCTGTTTTTT; CDR3aa: CASSLYRGSGELFF
j_gene: TRBJ2-1; v_gene: TRBV6-5; abundance: -; d_gene: TRBD1; CDR3nt: TGTGCCAGCAGGCCTGACAGGGGGGACAATGAGCAGTTCTTC; CDR3aa: CASRPDRGDNEQFF
j_gene: TRBJ1-2; v_gene: TRBV15; abundance: -; d_gene: TRBD1; CDR3nt: TGTGCCACCAGCAGAGATCTTTCGACAGGGGACAGTAATGGCTACACCTTC; CDR3aa: CATSRDLSTGDSNGYTF
j_gene: TRBJ2-5; v_gene: TRBV5-4; abundance: -; d_gene: -; CDR3nt: TGTGCCAGCAGCTTGGCGAGGGAGACCCAGTACTTC; CDR3aa: CASSLARETQYF
j_gene: TRBJ2-7; v_gene: TRBV5-5; abundance: -; d_gene: TRBD1; CDR3nt: TGTGCCAGCAGCTTACCCGGGACAGGGGGCGAGCAGTACTTC; CDR3aa: CASSLPGTGGEQYF
j_gene: TRBJ1-6; v_gene: TRBV5-8; abundance: -; d_gene: -; CDR3nt: TGTGCCAGCAGCTTGGGCCAGGTCTATTCACCCCTCCACTTT; CDR3aa: CASSLGQVYSPLHF